This record covers a single T cell receptor (delta chain). This clone occurred a few times. Its antigen specificity is not known. One base away there is no much larger clone; base qualities are not given. In the germline V gene (reference sequence), CDR1 corresponds to TVYSNPD and CDR2 to GDNSRS. CDR3 length: 17 amino acids, cysteine to phenylalanine. Of all the DNA, just the CDR3 is kept, 51 bases in frame from base 1. Ends trimmed: V by 0 bases, J by 0 bases; bases unmatched to a gene: 8. Libraries were made using RT-PCR. Sequencing was performed on an Illumina MiSeq. TCRdb recomputed clones from the public reads with CATT; identical DNA rows were then combined. In all, the sample holds 2,000 to 2,500 delta-chain clones, and under 25% of those were seen once. The top ten constitute roughly 8.6% of the sample. The data derive from a study of gamma-delta T cells after stem cell transplantation (dated by TCRdb to 2015 to 2016).

The V gene is TRDV3 and the J gene is TRDJ1, with 12 bases in between that match TRDD3. The sequencing input was gamma-delta T cells. The TCR comes from a human donor. It is not recorded whose cells these are; they may come from a transplant donor. The DNA reads as follows: TGTGCCTTTAGTGACCTACTGGGGGATACCAACACCGATAAACTCATCTTT. It is translated as CAFSDLLGDTNTDKLIF. When the CDR3 is completed using the reference TRDV3 and TRDJ1 genes on either side, the full variable domain is CDKVTQSSPDQTVASGSEVVLLCTYDTVYSNPDLFWYRIRPDYSFQFVFYGDNSRSEGADFTQGRFSVKHILTQKAFHLVISPVRTEDSATYYCAFSDLLGDTNTDKLIFGKGTRVTVEP.